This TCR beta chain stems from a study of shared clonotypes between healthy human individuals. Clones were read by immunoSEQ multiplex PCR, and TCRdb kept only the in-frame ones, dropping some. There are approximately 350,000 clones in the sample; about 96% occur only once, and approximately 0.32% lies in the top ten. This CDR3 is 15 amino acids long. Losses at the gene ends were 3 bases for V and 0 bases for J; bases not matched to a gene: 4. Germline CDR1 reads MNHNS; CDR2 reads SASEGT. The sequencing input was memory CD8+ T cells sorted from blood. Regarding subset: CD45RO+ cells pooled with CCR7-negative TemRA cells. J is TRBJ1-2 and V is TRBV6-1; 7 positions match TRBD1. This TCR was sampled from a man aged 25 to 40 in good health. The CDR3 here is CASSDRTGANYGYTF. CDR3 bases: TGTGCCAGCAGTGACCGGACAGGAGCTAACTATGGCTACACCTTC.